The 15 T cell receptor beta chains below come from one sample, sequenced in a study of blood T cell repertoires in COVID-19. Assay: immunoSEQ multiplex PCR; the TCRdb copy retains only in-frame clones and omits some. The repertoire holds some 240,000 clones, roughly 80% seen once, with approximately 5.2% in the top ten. Sequenced input: peripheral blood. The receptors originated from a woman in her sixties or seventies with COVID-19, enrolled during active disease.

V is TRBV18 and J is TRBJ2-1; 7 bases are a match to TRBD2. Germline V gives CDR1 KGHSH, CDR2 LQKENI. V was clipped by 1 base and J by 8 bases; unmatched bases: 8. The CDR3 extends over 15 amino acids. The CDR3, as DNA: TGTGCCAGCTCACCACTGATGGGAGGGTACGATGAGCAGTTCTTC. It translates to CASSPLMGGYDEQFF.

The V and J genes are TRBV5-1 and TRBJ1-1; D is uncertain. CDR3 length: 14 residues. Germline loops: CDR1 SGHRS, CDR2 YFSETQ. The V end was cut by 0 bases, the J end by 2 bases, with 8 bases between. Written as DNA, the CDR3 is TGCGCCAGCAGCTTGGAACCGAGCAACACTGAAGCTTTCTTT. The encoded protein is CASSLEPSNTEAFF.

This chain uses TRBV19 with TRBJ1-5; D ambiguous. The CDR3 consists of 15 residues. The germline V gene has CDR1 LNHDA and CDR2 SQIVND (reference sequence). Between the trimmed V and J ends, which lost 7 bases and 2 bases, there was a span of 15 bases. DNA of the CDR3: TGTGCCAGTACTTCGTACCAACGGGGCAATCAGCCCCAGCATTTT. Translated: CASTSYQRGNQPQHF.

The rearrangement joins TRBV6-2 or TRBV6-3 to TRBJ1-5; D gene uncertain. Per germline, CDR1 MNHEY and CDR2 SVGEGT. The CDR3 is 12 amino acids. The V end was cut by 7 bases, the J end by 7 bases, with 11 bases between. Written as DNA, the CDR3 is TGTGCCAGCACCCCAGGAGGGCAGCCCCAGCATTTT. Protein product: CASTPGGQPQHF.

This clone was seen a handful of times. The gene calls are TRBV6-1 and TRBJ2-5; D is undetermined. Germline CDR1 is MNHNS and CDR2 is SASEGT. V lost 1 base and J 10 bases, leaving 10 bases between the germline ends. The CDR3 spans 12 residues. This chain's CDR3 is CASSEEPPSQYF. DNA of the CDR3: TGTGCCAGCAGTGAAGAGCCACCGAGCCAGTACTTC.

The chain combines TRBV30 with TRBJ1-3; 7 bases are shared with TRBD1. This CDR3 has 14 amino acids. Germline assignment: CDR1 GTSNPN and CDR2 SVGIG (reference sequence). The J segment lost 5 bases and the V segment lost 3 bases, leaving 7 bases of the junction unmatched. This CDR3 is CAWSGQDLRNTIYF. Here the CDR3 DNA reads TGTGCCTGGAGCGGACAGGATCTTCGAAACACCATATATTTT.

The chain links TRBV6-2 or TRBV6-3 to TRBJ1-2; 9 nucleotides match TRBD1. V shed 4 bases, J shed 3 bases, and the junction held 6 bases outside the gene matches. The CDR3 totals 15 residues. The V gene's germline CDR1 is MNHEY and CDR2 SVGEGT. The chain's CDR3 is CASSSLGQGHYGYTF. For the CDR3, the DNA is TGTGCCAGCAGTTCTCTCGGACAGGGGCACTATGGCTACACCTTC.

This clone was counted a few times. This chain joins TRBV28 and TRBJ1-6, with a possible D match to TRBD1 (5 bases). The CDR3 totals 15 residues. Trimming took off 9 bases at V and 3 bases at J, with 15 bases between the two ends. Germline CDR1 MDHEN, CDR2 SYDVKM. CDR3: CASHLKTVYNSPLHF. DNA for the CDR3: TGTGCCAGTCACCTCAAGACAGTCTATAATTCACCCCTCCACTTT.

This clone was seen once. The genes are TRBV2 and TRBJ2-4; TRBD2 agrees at 8 bases. Trimming at V came to 4 bases and at J to 1 base, leaving 9 bases not matched to a gene. Per germline, CDR1 SNHLY and CDR2 FYNNEI. The CDR3 is made up of 17 amino acids. CDR3 protein: CASSVSGVFFAKNIQYF. Here the CDR3 DNA reads TGTGCCAGCAGTGTTAGCGGGGTGTTTTTCGCCAAAAACATTCAGTACTTC.

This clone was seen more than once but under ten times. The chain employs TRBV19 and TRBJ1-1; TRBD1 matches at 12 bases. The length of the CDR3 is 14 residues. V lost 5 bases to trimming and J lost 5 bases; unmatched junction nucleotides: 3. Germline V gene sequence: CDR1 LNHDA, CDR2 SQIVND (reference sequence). The CDR3 is CASSPGQGATEAFF. As DNA, the CDR3 is TGTGCCAGTAGTCCGGGACAGGGGGCTACTGAAGCTTTCTTT.

The V call is TRBV7-2, the J call TRBJ1-4; TRBD1 might be the D (5 bases). The CDR3 contains 15 residues. CDR1 and CDR2 (germline): SGHTA, FQGNSA. V was shortened by 6 bases and J by 0 bases, with 11 bases between the two germline ends. The DNA of the CDR3 is TGTGCCAGCAGTCTACAGGCGGCAACTAATGAAAAACTGTTTTTT. Translation: CASSLQAATNEKLFF.

This sequence joins TRBV24-1 and TRBJ2-1, with 8 bases matching TRBD1. This CDR3 is 16 amino acids long. Per the germline V gene, CDR1 is KGHDR and CDR2 is SFDVKD. After removal of 0 bases from V and 8 bases from J, the junction contained 8 bases not matched to a gene. CDR3 DNA sequence: TGTGCCACCAGTGATTTGCACCGGACAGGGTCTGATGAGCAGTTCTTC. It translates to CATSDLHRTGSDEQFF.

This chain uses TRBV28 with TRBJ1-5; 9 nucleotides agree with TRBD1. Germline CDR1 is MDHEN and CDR2 is SYDVKM. With 5 bases clipped from V and 7 bases from J, the junction kept 6 bases outside the gene matches. The length of the CDR3 is 14 residues. The CDR3 nucleotides are TGTGCCAGCAGTCCAGGGACAGGGTTCCAGCCCCAGCATTTT. As protein: CASSPGTGFQPQHF. The full variable domain, with the rest looked up from reference TRBV28 and TRBJ1-5, is DVKVTQSSRYLVKRTGEKVFLECVQDMDHENMFWYRQDPGLGLRLIYFSYDVKMKEKGDIPEGYSVSREKKERFSLILESASTNQTSMYLCASSPGTGFQPQHFGDGTRLSIL.

This clone was observed a handful of times. The chain links TRBV5-4 to TRBJ2-7; D perhaps matches TRBD2 (6 bases). Germline V gene data show CDR1 as SGHNT and CDR2 as YYREEE (reference sequence). Trimming stripped 0 bases from V and 6 bases from J, with 19 bases between. CDR3 length equals 16 residues. The CDR3 DNA follows: TGTGCCAGCAGCTTGGGATTAACCCTTGGAGGGATCGAGCAGTACTTC. It codes for CASSLGLTLGGIEQYF. The full variable domain, with the rest looked up from reference TRBV5-4 and TRBJ2-7, is ETGVTQSPTHLIKTRGQQVTLRCSSQSGHNTVSWYQQALGQGPQFIFQYYREEENGRGNFPPRFSGLQFPNYSSELNVNALELDDSALYLCASSLGLTLGGIEQYFGPGTRLTVT.

This rearrangement joins TRBV6-5 to TRBJ2-1, with 8 bases identical to TRBD2. The CDR3 sequence is 15 residues long. Trimming cost V 6 bases and J 1 base; bases outside gene matches: 5. Per germline, CDR1 MNHEY and CDR2 SVGAGI. As DNA, the CDR3 is TGTGCCAGCAGCTTAGCGGGATATTCCTACAATGAGCAGTTCTTC. This codes for CASSLAGYSYNEQFF.